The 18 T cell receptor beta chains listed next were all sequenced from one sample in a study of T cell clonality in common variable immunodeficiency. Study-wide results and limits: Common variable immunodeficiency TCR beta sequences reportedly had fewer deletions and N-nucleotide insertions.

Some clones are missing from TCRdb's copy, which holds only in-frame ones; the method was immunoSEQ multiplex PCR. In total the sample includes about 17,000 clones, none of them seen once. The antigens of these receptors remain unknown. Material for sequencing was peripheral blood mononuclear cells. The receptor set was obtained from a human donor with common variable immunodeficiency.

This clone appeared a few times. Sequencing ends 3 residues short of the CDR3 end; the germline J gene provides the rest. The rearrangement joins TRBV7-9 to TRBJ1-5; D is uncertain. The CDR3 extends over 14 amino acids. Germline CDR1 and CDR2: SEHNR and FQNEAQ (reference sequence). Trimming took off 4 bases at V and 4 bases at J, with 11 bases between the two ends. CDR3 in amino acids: CASSYPGVNQPQHF. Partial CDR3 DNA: TGTGCCAGCAGCTACCCCGGGGTGAATCAGCCC.

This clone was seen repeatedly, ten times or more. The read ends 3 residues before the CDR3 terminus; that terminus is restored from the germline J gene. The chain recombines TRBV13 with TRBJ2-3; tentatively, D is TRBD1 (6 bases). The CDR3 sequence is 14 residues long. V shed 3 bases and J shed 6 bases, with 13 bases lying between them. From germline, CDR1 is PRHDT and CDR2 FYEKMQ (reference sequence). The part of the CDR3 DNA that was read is TGTGCCAGCAGCTTTCTGGGGACAAGGGATACG. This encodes CASSFLGTRDT. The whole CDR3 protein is CASSFLGTRDTQYF.

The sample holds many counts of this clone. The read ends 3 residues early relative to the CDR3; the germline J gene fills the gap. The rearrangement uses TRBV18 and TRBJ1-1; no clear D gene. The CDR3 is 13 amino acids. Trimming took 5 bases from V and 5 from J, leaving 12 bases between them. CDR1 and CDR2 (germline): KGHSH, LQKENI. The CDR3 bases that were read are TGTGCCAGCTCAGCCAAGGGTGGAACTGAA. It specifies CASSAKGGTE. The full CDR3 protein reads CASSAKGGTEAFF.

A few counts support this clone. The CDR3 bases that were read are TGTGCCAGCAGTGAAATCTACGCTAGGGACAGCTATGGC. Protein product: CASSEIYARDSYG. The CDR3 in full is CASSEIYARDSYGYTF. J is TRBJ1-2 and V is TRBV6-1; 7 positions match TRBD1. The CDR3 end lies 3 residues beyond the end of the read and is filled in from the germline J gene. Germline-derived CDR1 and CDR2 are MNHNS and SASEGT. J was trimmed by 4 bases and V by 2 bases; bases with no gene match: 10. This CDR3 is 16 amino acids long.

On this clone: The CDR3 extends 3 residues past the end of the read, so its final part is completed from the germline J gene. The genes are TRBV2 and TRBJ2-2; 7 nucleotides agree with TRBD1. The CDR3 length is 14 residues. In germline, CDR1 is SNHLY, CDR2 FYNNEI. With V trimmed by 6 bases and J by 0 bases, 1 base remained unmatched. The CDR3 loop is CASRGTANTGELFF. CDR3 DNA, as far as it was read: TGTGCCAGCAGAGGGACAGCGAACACCGGGGAG.

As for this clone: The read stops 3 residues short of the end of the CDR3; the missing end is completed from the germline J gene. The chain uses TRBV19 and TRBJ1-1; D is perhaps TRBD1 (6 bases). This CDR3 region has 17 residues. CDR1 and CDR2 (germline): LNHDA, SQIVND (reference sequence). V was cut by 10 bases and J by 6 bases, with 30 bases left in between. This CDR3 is CATYTLTASQGSAEAFF. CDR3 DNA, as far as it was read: TGTGCCACATATACCCTCACCGCGTCACAGGGATCCGCTGAA.

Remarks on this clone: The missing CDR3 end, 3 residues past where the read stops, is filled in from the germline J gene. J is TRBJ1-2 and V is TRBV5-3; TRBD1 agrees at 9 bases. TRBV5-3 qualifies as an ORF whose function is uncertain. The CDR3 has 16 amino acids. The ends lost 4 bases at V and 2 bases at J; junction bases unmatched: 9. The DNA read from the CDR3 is TGTGCCAGAAGCACCCGGGACAGGGAAAGCAACTATGGC. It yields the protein CARSTRDRESNYG. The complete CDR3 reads CARSTRDRESNYGYTF.

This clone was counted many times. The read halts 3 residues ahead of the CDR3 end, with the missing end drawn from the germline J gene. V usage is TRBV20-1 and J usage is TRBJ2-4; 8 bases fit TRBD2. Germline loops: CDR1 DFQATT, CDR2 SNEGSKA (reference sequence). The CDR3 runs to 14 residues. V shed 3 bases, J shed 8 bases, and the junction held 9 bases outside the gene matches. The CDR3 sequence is CSASHDGGADIQYF. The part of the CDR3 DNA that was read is TGCAGTGCTAGTCATGACGGGGGGGCCGACATT.

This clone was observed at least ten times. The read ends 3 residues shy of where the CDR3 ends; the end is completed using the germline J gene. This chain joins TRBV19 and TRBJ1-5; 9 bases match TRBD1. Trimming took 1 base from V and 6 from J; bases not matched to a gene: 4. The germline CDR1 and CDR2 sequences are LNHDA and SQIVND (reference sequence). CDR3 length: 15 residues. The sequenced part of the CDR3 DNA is TGTGCCAGTAGTATAGCGGAGACAGGGGGTCAGCCC. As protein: CASSIAETGGQP. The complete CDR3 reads CASSIAETGGQPQHF.

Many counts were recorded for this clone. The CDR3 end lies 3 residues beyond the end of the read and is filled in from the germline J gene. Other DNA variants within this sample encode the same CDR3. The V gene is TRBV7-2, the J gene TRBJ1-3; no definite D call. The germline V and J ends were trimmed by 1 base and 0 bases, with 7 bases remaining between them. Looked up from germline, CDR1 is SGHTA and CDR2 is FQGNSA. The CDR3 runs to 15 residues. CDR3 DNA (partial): TGTGCCAGCAGCTTAGGGCTTAACTCTGGAAACACC. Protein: CASSLGLNSGNT. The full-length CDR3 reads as CASSLGLNSGNTIYF.

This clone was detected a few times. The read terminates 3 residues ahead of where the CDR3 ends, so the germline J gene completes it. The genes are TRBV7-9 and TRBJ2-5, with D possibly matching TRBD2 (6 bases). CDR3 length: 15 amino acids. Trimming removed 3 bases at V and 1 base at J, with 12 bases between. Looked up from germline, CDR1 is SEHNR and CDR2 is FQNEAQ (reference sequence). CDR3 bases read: TGTGCCAGCAGCTTGGGACTGGGAATCCAAGAGACC. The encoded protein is CASSLGLGIQET. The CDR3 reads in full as CASSLGLGIQETQYF.

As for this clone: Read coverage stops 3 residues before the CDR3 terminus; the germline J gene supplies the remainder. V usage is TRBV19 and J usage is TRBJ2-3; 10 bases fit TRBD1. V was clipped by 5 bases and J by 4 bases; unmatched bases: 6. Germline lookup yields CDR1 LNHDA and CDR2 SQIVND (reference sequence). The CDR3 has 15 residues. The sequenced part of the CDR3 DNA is TGTGCCAGTAGTCCCAGACAGGGGGCAGCAGATACG. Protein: CASSPRQGAADT. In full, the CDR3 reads CASSPRQGAADTQYF.

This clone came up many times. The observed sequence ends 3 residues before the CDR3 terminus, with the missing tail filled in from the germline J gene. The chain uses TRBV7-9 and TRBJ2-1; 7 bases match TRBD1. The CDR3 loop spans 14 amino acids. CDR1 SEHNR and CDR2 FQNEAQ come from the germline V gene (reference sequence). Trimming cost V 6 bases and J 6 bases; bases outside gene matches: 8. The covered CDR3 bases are TGTGCCAGCAGTTCGCCCCAGGGGGTCAATGAG. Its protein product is CASSSPQGVNE. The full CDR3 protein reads CASSSPQGVNEQFF.

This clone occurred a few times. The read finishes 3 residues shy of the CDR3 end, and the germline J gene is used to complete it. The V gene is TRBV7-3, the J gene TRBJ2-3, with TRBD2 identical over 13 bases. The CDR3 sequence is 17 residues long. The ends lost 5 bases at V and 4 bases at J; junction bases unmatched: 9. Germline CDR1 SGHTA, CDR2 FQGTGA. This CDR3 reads CASSPGGLAGLADTQYF. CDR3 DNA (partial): TGTGCCAGCAGCCCCGGGGGACTAGCGGGACTCGCAGATACG.

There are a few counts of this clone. The CDR3: CASSIGGVRGTEAFF. Incomplete CDR3 DNA: TGTGCCAGTAGTATCGGAGGGGTCCGCGGCACTGAA. The V and J genes are TRBV19 and TRBJ1-1, with a tentative D call TRBD1 (5 bases). Read coverage stops 3 residues before the CDR3 terminus; the germline J gene supplies the remainder. Germline assignment: CDR1 LNHDA and CDR2 SQIVND (reference sequence). The V end lost 3 bases, the J end lost 4 bases, and 15 bases lay between the germline ends. CDR3 length: 15 residues.

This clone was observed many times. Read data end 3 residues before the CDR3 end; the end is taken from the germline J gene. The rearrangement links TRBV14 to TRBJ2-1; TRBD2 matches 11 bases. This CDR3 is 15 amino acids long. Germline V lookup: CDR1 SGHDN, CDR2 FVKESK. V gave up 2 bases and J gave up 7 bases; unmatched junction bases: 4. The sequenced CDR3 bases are TGTGCCAGCAGCCAAAGGACTAGCGGGCTAAATGAG. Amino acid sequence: CASSQRTSGLNE. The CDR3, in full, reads CASSQRTSGLNEQFF.

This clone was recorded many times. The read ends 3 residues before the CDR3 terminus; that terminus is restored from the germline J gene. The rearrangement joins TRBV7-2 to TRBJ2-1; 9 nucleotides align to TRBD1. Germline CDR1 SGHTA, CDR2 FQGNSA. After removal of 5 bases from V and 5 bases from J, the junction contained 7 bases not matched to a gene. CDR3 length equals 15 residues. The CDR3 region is CASSAGTGNHNEQFF. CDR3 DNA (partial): TGTGCCAGCAGCGCCGGGACAGGGAACCACAATGAG. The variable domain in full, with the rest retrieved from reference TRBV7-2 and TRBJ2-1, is GAGVSQSPSNKVTEKGKDVELRCDPISGHTALYWYRQSLGQGLEFLIYFQGNSAPDKSGLPSDRFSAERTGGSVSTLTIQRTQQEDSAVYLCASSAGTGNHNEQFFGPGTRLTVL.

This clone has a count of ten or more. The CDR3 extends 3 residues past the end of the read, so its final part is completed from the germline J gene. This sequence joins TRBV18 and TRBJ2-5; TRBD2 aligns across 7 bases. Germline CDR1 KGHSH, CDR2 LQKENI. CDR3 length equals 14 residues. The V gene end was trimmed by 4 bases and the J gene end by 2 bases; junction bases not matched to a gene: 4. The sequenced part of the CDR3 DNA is TGTGCCAGCTCACTAGCGGGCGCACAAGAGACC. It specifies CASSLAGAQET. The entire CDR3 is CASSLAGAQETQYF.